These T cell receptor beta chains were read from a single sample in a study of cytomegalovirus exposure and HLA in healthy donors. The repertoire was sequenced with immunoSEQ multiplex PCR; TCRdb's copy has only in-frame clones and lacks some. Seen in this sample are 190,000 or so clones; the ten most common clones hold approximately 0.74%. What was sequenced was PBMCs. These receptors were collected from a boy aged 5 to 17 in good health and CMV-seronegative. Both conserved end residues are part of each CDR3. The D gene is left open where the match is weak.

TRBD2	TRBJ2-2	TRBV5-1	CASSFESSGVFTGELFF	TGCGCCAGCAGCTTCGAATCTAGCGGGGTTTTCACCGGGGAGCTGTTTTTT
.	TRBJ1-5	TRBV19	CASREGDQPQHF	TGTGCCTCCCGAGAGGGGGATCAGCCCCAGCATTTT
.	TRBJ1-4	TRBV4-2	CASSQDPTGTEKLFF	TGTGCCAGCAGCCAAGATCCCACAGGGACCGAAAAACTGTTTTTT
.	TRBJ2-1	TRBV11-2	CASSVSGQPNNEQFF	TGTGCCAGCAGCGTTTCGGGACAACCCAACAATGAGCAGTTCTTC
.	TRBJ2-5	TRBV6-6	CASRPDFLEQYF	TGTGCCAGCAGACCCGACTTTTTAGAGCAGTACTTC
.	TRBJ2-1	TRBV6-1	CASSDWLALNNEQFF	TGTGCCAGCAGTGATTGGCTAGCGCTAAACAATGAGCAGTTCTTC
.	TRBJ1-2	TRBV5-6	CASRRGQNYGYTF	TGTGCCAGCAGACGAGGACAGAACTATGGCTACACCTTC
TRBD2	TRBJ2-7	TRBV19	CATVGAGGKKQYF	TGTGCCACCGTAGGGGCGGGGGGAAAGAAGCAGTACTTC
.	TRBJ1-4	TRBV9	CASSVSATNEKLFF	TGTGCCAGCAGCGTATCAGCAACTAATGAGAAACTGTTTTTT
TRBD1	TRBJ1-4	TRBV7-9	CASSRLQTGTNEKLFF	TGTGCCAGCAGCCGATTACAGACAGGGACTAATGAAAAACTGTTTTTT
TRBD1	TRBJ2-2	TRBV5-1	CASSSGQSNTGELFF	TGCGCCAGCAGCTCGGGACAGAGTAACACCGGGGAGCTGTTTTTT
TRBD1	TRBJ2-7	TRBV27	CASSSAPGTGSYEQYF	TGTGCCAGCAGTTCCGCTCCCGGGACAGGGAGTTACGAGCAGTACTTC
TRBD1	TRBJ2-7	TRBV11-3	CASSPRRDSYEQYF	TGTGCCAGCAGCCCCCGCCGGGACAGCTACGAGCAGTACTTC
.	TRBJ1-1	TRBV20-1	CSASMNTEAFF	TGCAGTGCTAGTATGAACACTGAAGCTTTCTTT
TRBD1	TRBJ1-2	TRBV19	CASSMVPGQAFSDYGYTF	TGTGCCAGTAGTATGGTACCGGGACAGGCCTTCTCGGACTATGGCTACACCTTC
.	TRBJ2-3	TRBV5-1	CASSLVGDPRLADTQYF	TGCGCCAGCAGCTTGGTCGGGGATCCCCGGTTGGCAGATACGCAGTATTTT
TRBD1	TRBJ2-1	TRBV7-3	CASRGQGASGNEQFF	TGTGCCAGCAGGGGACAGGGGGCGTCGGGCAATGAGCAGTTCTTC
.	TRBJ1-4	TRBV5-8	CASSSGREQLSPREKLFF	TGTGCCAGCAGCTCCGGCCGGGAACAGTTGAGTCCTAGGGAAAAACTGTTTTTT
.	TRBJ1-2	TRBV2	CASSEPGGRDYGYTF	TGTGCCAGCAGTGAACCGGGGGGCAGGGACTATGGCTACACCTTC
.	TRBJ2-3	TRBV28	CASSPYSRDTQYF	TGTGCCAGCAGTCCGTACTCACGAGATACGCAGTATTTT
.	TRBJ1-1	TRBV18	CASYSTGVMNTEAFF	TGTGCCAGCTATTCCACGGGGGTTATGAACACTGAAGCTTTCTTT
.	TRBJ2-7	TRBV19	CASSITGLNSYEQYF	TGTGCCAGTAGTATAACAGGGTTGAACTCCTACGAGCAGTACTTC
.	TRBJ1-1	TRBV16	CASSHQTPGNEAFF	TGTGCCAGCAGCCACCAGACACCGGGAAATGAAGCTTTCTTT
.	TRBJ1-1	TRBV4-1	CASSQPRGKASEAFF	TGCGCCAGCAGCCAACCTAGGGGAAAGGCCTCTGAAGCTTTCTTT
TRBD1	TRBJ2-5	TRBV2	CASSEMSAETGGKTQYF	TGTGCCAGCAGTGAAATGTCGGCCGAGACAGGGGGGAAGACCCAGTACTTC
.	TRBJ1-5	TRBV28	CASSFISYRASHQPQHF	TGTGCCAGCAGTTTTATAAGCTACAGGGCTTCCCATCAGCCCCAGCATTTT
.	TRBJ2-7	TRBV28	CASSGVPFYEQYF	TGTGCCAGCAGCGGGGTCCCCTTCTACGAGCAGTACTTC
.	TRBJ2-7	TRBV7-8	CASSLGSSFPYEQYF	TGTGCCAGCAGCTTAGGGTCGAGTTTCCCCTACGAGCAGTACTTC
.	TRBJ1-5	TRBV7-2	CASSFKGGNQPQHF	TGTGCCAGCAGCTTTAAGGGGGGCAATCAGCCCCAGCATTTT